This T cell receptor (beta chain) is from a study of T-cell memory formation after mild COVID-19. This clonotype was observed a few times. Germline values: CDR1 MNHEY, CDR2 SVGEGT. The CDR3 consists of 16 residues. J gave up 5 bases and V 7 bases, and 14 bases lay outside the gene matches. From the 5' RACE reads, TCRdb called clonotypes with MiXCR, one entry per CDR3 protein. Altogether roughly 300,000 distinct CDR3 sequences are present, approximately 8.4% being singletons, with the ten largest covering roughly 22%. The TCR comes from a man aged 18 to 30 who had mild COVID-19 (a few samples of this study predate the infection). Cell type and time point are not known. Specimen: PBMCs or a T cell subset sorted from them (not recorded which). The rearrangement joins TRBV6-2 or TRBV6-3 to TRBJ2-7, with TRBD1 matching over 10 bases. CDR3 sequence: CASTFTPGTGVHEQYF. DNA for the CDR3: TGTGCCAGCACTTTTACCCCCGGGACAGGGGTGCACGAGCAGTACTTC.